The present T cell receptor (beta chain) was sequenced within a study of blood T cell repertoires in COVID-19. J was trimmed by 7 bases and V by 5 bases; bases with no gene match: 10. CDR3 length: 15 residues. The germline V gene encodes CDR1 SGHTA and CDR2 FQGNSA. The assay was immunoSEQ multiplex PCR, and TCRdb's table has in-frame clones only and misses some. The sample lists 200,000 to 250,000 clones, about 80% occurring once. The chain is built from TRBV7-2 and TRBJ1-2, with 10 bases identical to TRBD1. The clonotype comes from a woman aged 40 to 50 with acute COVID-19. The sequencing sample was made of PBMCs or T cells enriched from blood (not recorded which). The DNA for the CDR3 is TGTGCCAGCAGCAATAAGACAGGGGGCGCGTCTGGCTACACCTTC. This translates into CASSNKTGGASGYTF.